The next 29 T cell receptor beta chains were all read from a single sample in a study of cytomegalovirus exposure and HLA in healthy donors. The primer mix had 60 Vbeta and 13 Jbeta primers. Sequencing used immunoSEQ multiplex PCR; TCRdb keeps in-frame clones, though not all of them. The repertoire has under 200,000 clones, about 86% of them found once; the top ten carry approximately 2%. The sample taken for sequencing was PBMCs. Every receptor here comes from a woman younger than 35 in good health and CMV-seronegative.

The genes are TRBV9 and TRBJ2-1; 7 nucleotides line up with TRBD2. Germline V gene data show CDR1 as SGDLS and CDR2 as YYNGEE. This CDR3 comprises 15 residues. Losses at the gene ends were 0 bases for V and 6 bases for J; bases not matched to a gene: 6. The CDR3 sequence is CASSVGREESNEQFF. The CDR3 DNA sequence: TGTGCCAGCAGCGTAGGTCGGGAGGAATCCAATGAGCAGTTCTTC. Combining the CDR3 with reference TRBV9 and TRBJ2-1 gives the whole variable domain DSGVTQTPKHLITATGQRVTLRCSPRSGDLSVYWYQQSLDQGLQFLIQYYNGEERAKGNILERFSAQQFPDLHSELNLSSLELGDSALYFCASSVGREESNEQFFGPGTRLTVL.

The chain links TRBV5-5 to TRBJ1-2; 8 bases map to TRBD1. The CDR3 is made up of 11 amino acids. V trimming: 4 bases; J trimming: 14 bases; junction bases outside the gene matches: 7. Germline V lookup: CDR1 SGHKS, CDR2 YYEKEE (reference sequence). CDR3 in DNA: TGTGCCAGCAGCCCACGGACAGGGAGAACCTTC. Translation gives CASSPRTGRTF.

The rearrangement joins TRBV7-6 to TRBJ2-5; TRBD2 matches at 12 bases. Unmatched junction bases numbered 12, after V lost 5 bases and J lost 5 bases. The CDR3 is made up of 17 amino acids. Looked up from germline, CDR1 is SGHVS and CDR2 is FNYEAQ. CDR3: CASSLGPTSGGMETQYF. DNA of the CDR3: TGTGCCAGCAGCCTTGGCCCAACTAGCGGGGGGATGGAGACCCAGTACTTC. The whole variable domain, remainder taken from reference TRBV7-6 and TRBJ2-5, is GAGVSQSPRYKVTKRGQDVALRCDPISGHVSLYWYRQALGQGPEFLTYFNYEAQQDKSGLPNDRFSAERPEGSISTLTIQRTEQRDSAMYRCASSLGPTSGGMETQYFGPGTRLLVL.

The chain recombines TRBV5-4 with TRBJ2-7; D perhaps matches TRBD2 (6 bases). The CDR3 length is 14 residues. Germline CDR1 SGHNT, CDR2 YYREEE (reference sequence). V was shortened by 0 bases and J by 7 bases, with 14 bases between the two germline ends. CDR3 nucleotide sequence: TGTGCCAGCAGCTTGGAAGGGATCGCGGGGGAGCAGTACTTC. It codes for CASSLEGIAGEQYF.

The CDR3 bases are TGTGCCAGCAGTTTGGGACAGGGGGCTCCAGAAGCTTTCTTT. It encodes CASSLGQGAPEAFF. The rearrangement joins TRBV28 to TRBJ1-1, with 12 bases lining up with TRBD1. The CDR3 extends over 14 amino acids. Losses at the gene ends were 3 bases for V and 8 bases for J; bases not matched to a gene: 4. From germline, CDR1 is MDHEN and CDR2 SYDVKM. Complete variable domain (other parts from reference TRBV28 and TRBJ1-1): DVKVTQSSRYLVKRTGEKVFLECVQDMDHENMFWYRQDPGLGLRLIYFSYDVKMKEKGDIPEGYSVSREKKERFSLILESASTNQTSMYLCASSLGQGAPEAFFGQGTRLTVV.

This clone was detected once. The V gene is TRBV5-6, the J gene TRBJ2-3; 15 bases are shared with TRBD2. Looked up from germline, CDR1 is SGHDT and CDR2 is YYEEEE. V trimming: 2 bases; J trimming: 7 bases; junction bases outside the gene matches: 8. This CDR3 contains 17 residues. CDR3 loop: CASSFPGLAGGQYTQYF. The DNA of the CDR3 is TGTGCCAGCAGCTTCCCCGGACTAGCGGGGGGGCAATATACGCAGTATTTT.

The chain couples TRBV28 to TRBJ2-7; D possibly corresponds to TRBD2 (5 bases). This CDR3 spans 15 amino acids. The V gene lost 1 base and the J gene lost 6 bases, with 16 bases spanning the gap. Germline lookup yields CDR1 MDHEN and CDR2 SYDVKM. CDR3 bases: TGTGCCAGCAGTTTATACGCCCCGTCGGGGATCGAGCAGTACTTC. Its translation is CASSLYAPSGIEQYF.

The chain combines TRBV4-1 with TRBJ1-4, with TRBD1 as a possible D gene (6 bases). The V end was cut by 2 bases, the J end by 3 bases, with 16 bases between. Germline assignment: CDR1 MGHRA and CDR2 YSYEKL. CDR3 size: 17 residues. DNA for the CDR3: TGCGCCAGCAGCCAACGCCCTCACAGGGTGTCTAATGAAAAACTGTTTTTT. This gives the protein CASSQRPHRVSNEKLFF.

The chain has TRBV5-6 and TRBJ2-7; D is perhaps TRBD2 (6 bases). Germline assignment: CDR1 SGHDT and CDR2 YYEEEE. Trimming stripped 4 bases from V and 3 bases from J, with 14 bases between. The CDR3 totals 14 residues. In nucleotides, the CDR3 is TGTGCCAGCAGCCCCCCAAGGAGGGTCTACGAGCAGTACTTC. Amino acids: CASSPPRRVYEQYF. The variable domain in full, with the rest retrieved from reference TRBV5-6 and TRBJ2-7, is DAGVTQSPTHLIKTRGQQVTLRCSPKSGHDTVSWYQQALGQGPQFIFQYYEEEERQRGNFPDRFSGHQFPNYSSELNVNALLLGDSALYLCASSPPRRVYEQYFGPGTRLTVT.

This chain links TRBV9 with TRBJ2-3; 7 bases line up with TRBD2. With 0 bases clipped from V and 1 base from J, the junction kept 5 bases outside the gene matches. The germline V gene has CDR1 SGDLS and CDR2 YYNGEE. The CDR3 covers 16 residues. CDR3 sequence reads: CASSVVSSGRTDTQYF. The DNA for the CDR3 is TGTGCCAGCAGCGTAGTGTCTAGCGGCCGCACAGATACGCAGTATTTT. Full variable domain (rest looked up from reference TRBV9 and TRBJ2-3): DSGVTQTPKHLITATGQRVTLRCSPRSGDLSVYWYQQSLDQGLQFLIQYYNGEERAKGNILERFSAQQFPDLHSELNLSSLELGDSALYFCASSVVSSGRTDTQYFGPGTRLTVL.

CDR3 bases: TGTGCCAGTCCCCCATCGGTCTACAATGAGCAGTTCTTC. It yields the protein CASPPSVYNEQFF. This chain uses TRBV6-4 with TRBJ2-1; no clear D gene. The ends were cut back, 9 bases at V and 3 bases at J, with 12 bases in the middle. The CDR3 consists of 13 residues. CDR1 is MRHNA, CDR2 SNTAGT, per germline.

The chain carries TRBV5-4 and TRBJ2-5, with a possible D match to TRBD2 (6 bases). The CDR3 runs to 15 residues. Germline CDR1 and CDR2: SGHNT and YYREEE (reference sequence). Between the trimmed V and J ends, which lost 2 bases and 5 bases, there was a span of 16 bases. The DNA of the CDR3 is TGTGCCAGCAGCTTCCGCGGGGAGACACGGGAGACCCAGTACTTC. Translating it yields CASSFRGETRETQYF.

In this sample, this clone turned up a few times. The rearrangement joins TRBV5-4 to TRBJ1-3; a possible D gene is TRBD1 (6 bases). The V end was cut by 4 bases, the J end by 3 bases, with 14 bases between. There are 15 residues in the CDR3. CDR1 is SGHNT and CDR2 is YYREEE in the germline V gene (reference sequence). The CDR3 here is CASSVGRGYGNTIYF. CDR3 nucleotides: TGTGCCAGCAGCGTGGGCAGGGGCTATGGAAACACCATATATTTT.

The V gene is TRBV6-5, the J gene TRBJ2-3; D unclear. V was trimmed by 4 bases and J by 1 base, leaving 6 bases between them. This CDR3 region has 13 residues. Germline loops: CDR1 MNHEY, CDR2 SVGAGI. CDR3 coding DNA: TGTGCCAGCAGTTTTGTAGGCACAGATACGCAGTATTTT. It yields the protein CASSFVGTDTQYF.

The chain uses TRBV7-9 and TRBJ2-7; tentatively, D is TRBD1 (6 bases). The V end was cut by 5 bases, the J end by 5 bases, with 22 bases between. This CDR3 has 16 residues. Germline values: CDR1 SEHNR, CDR2 FQNEAQ (reference sequence). CDR3 region: CASSPNPAGVGHEQYF. For the CDR3, the DNA is TGTGCCAGCAGCCCCAACCCGGCAGGGGTCGGCCACGAGCAGTACTTC.

This chain connects TRBV6-5 to TRBJ2-3, with D perhaps TRBD1 (6 bases). Germline-derived CDR1 and CDR2 are MNHEY and SVGAGI. Deletions cut 5 bases from V and 4 bases from J, with 16 bases between. CDR3 length: 15 residues. The chain's CDR3 is CASSTGQWVADTQYF. The CDR3 coding sequence is TGTGCCAGCAGTACAGGACAGTGGGTTGCAGATACGCAGTATTTT.

This chain uses TRBV6-5 with TRBJ2-7; weak D call: TRBD1 (5 bases). Trimming removed 5 bases at V and 6 bases at J, with 17 bases between. Germline V CDR1 and CDR2: MNHEY, SVGAGI. CDR3 length: 14 residues. CDR3 region: CASSENQGWGEQYF. The CDR3 bases are TGTGCCAGCAGTGAAAACCAGGGTTGGGGCGAGCAGTACTTC.

V and J are TRBV28 and TRBJ1-4; the match to TRBD1 covers 7 bases. The CDR3 is 15 amino acids. J was trimmed by 5 bases and V by 5 bases; bases with no gene match: 8. Germline V CDR1 and CDR2: MDHEN, SYDVKM. Here the CDR3 DNA reads TGTGCCAGCAGTGGGTACGGGACAGCGAATGAAAAACTGTTTTTT. Translating gives CASSGYGTANEKLFF.

CDR3 bases: TGCGCCAGCAGCTTGGTGAGCGGGAGGGCCACCGGGGAGCTGTTTTTT. Protein sequence: CASSLVSGRATGELFF. V usage is TRBV5-1 and J usage is TRBJ2-2, with 10 bases that match TRBD2. J was trimmed by 4 bases and V by 0 bases; bases with no gene match: 3. CDR1 and CDR2 (germline): SGHRS, YFSETQ. The CDR3 sequence is 16 residues long.

The chain carries TRBV6-6 and TRBJ2-1, with a tentative D call TRBD1 (6 bases). Germline V gives CDR1 MNHNY, CDR2 SVGAGI (reference sequence). V was clipped by 2 bases and J by 12 bases, with 8 bases between them. The CDR3 covers 11 residues. Here the CDR3 DNA reads TGTGCCAGCAGTTACCAACAGGGGCAGTTCTTC. Its translation is CASSYQQGQFF.

This chain connects TRBV18 to TRBJ1-2; 7 nucleotides line up with TRBD1. This CDR3 contains 15 residues. V shed 5 bases and J 3 bases; nucleotides not matched to a gene: 9. CDR1 is KGHSH and CDR2 is LQKENI in the germline V gene. CDR3 bases: TGTGCCAGCTCAGGCAGGGGGTCTTTGGACTATGGCTACACCTTC. This encodes CASSGRGSLDYGYTF. The complete variable domain, with remaining parts taken from reference TRBV18 and TRBJ1-2, reads NAGVMQNPRHLVRRRGQEARLRCSPMKGHSHVYWYRQLPEEGLKFMVYLQKENIIDESGMPKERFSAEFPKEGPSILRIQQVVRGDSAAYFCASSGRGSLDYGYTFGSGTRLTVV.

The chain recombines TRBV27 with TRBJ1-2, with 9 bases fitting TRBD1. Trimming took 2 bases from V and 6 from J; bases not matched to a gene: 4. This CDR3 is 14 amino acids long. Germline V gives CDR1 MNHEY, CDR2 SMNVEV (reference sequence). The CDR3 nucleotides read TGTGCCAGCAGTTTACATGGGACAGGGAATGGCTACACCTTC. Translating it yields CASSLHGTGNGYTF.

In DNA, the CDR3 is TGTGCCAGTAGTATGATGGGGGCCCAAAGCGGCAATCAGCCCCAGCATTTT. As protein: CASSMMGAQSGNQPQHF. This sequence joins TRBV19 and TRBJ1-5, with D possibly matching TRBD1 (6 bases). Germline V gene lookup returns CDR1 LNHDA and CDR2 SQIVND (reference sequence). The ends were cut back, 3 bases at V and 2 bases at J, with 17 bases in the middle. The CDR3 runs 17 residues.

In its sample, this clone was seen a few times. This chain connects TRBV5-4 to TRBJ1-4; no firm D call. The germline CDR1 and CDR2 sequences are SGHNT and YYREEE (reference sequence). Trimming took off 0 bases at V and 0 bases at J, with 6 bases between the two ends. The CDR3 consists of 15 residues. The CDR3 sequence is CASSLGRATNEKLFF. CDR3 nucleotides: TGTGCCAGCAGCTTGGGGAGGGCAACTAATGAAAAACTGTTTTTT.

V gene TRBV29-1 combines with J gene TRBJ2-1; a possible D gene is TRBD1 (5 bases). CDR3 length: 16 amino acids. Germline lookup yields CDR1 SQVTM and CDR2 ANQGSEA. Trimming took off 1 base at V and 0 bases at J, with 13 bases between the two ends. DNA for the CDR3: TGCAGCGTTGAAGGCCGGACATCTAGCTCCTACAATGAGCAGTTCTTC. This gives the protein CSVEGRTSSSYNEQFF.

The chain employs TRBV4-2 and TRBJ1-6; no firm D call. Germline V gene data show CDR1 as LGHNA and CDR2 as YNFKEQ. The CDR3 length is 18 residues. Trimming removed 0 bases from V and 2 bases from J, with 14 bases in between. CDR3 in amino acids: CASSQDNRGNPYNSPLHF. The CDR3 DNA reads TGTGCCAGCAGCCAAGATAATCGAGGGAACCCCTATAATTCACCCCTCCACTTT.

This chain connects TRBV6-1 to TRBJ2-7; the match to TRBD1 covers 9 bases. Germline CDR1 is MNHNS and CDR2 is SASEGT. V trimming: 3 bases; J trimming: 6 bases; junction bases outside the gene matches: 9. There are 15 residues in the CDR3. CDR3 loop: CASSETGTGSSEQYF. The CDR3 DNA follows: TGTGCCAGCAGTGAGACCGGGACAGGGAGTTCCGAGCAGTACTTC.

The chain has TRBV11-1 and TRBJ2-5, with 7 bases matching TRBD1. After removal of 5 bases from V and 5 bases from J, the junction contained 14 bases not matched to a gene. Per the germline V gene, CDR1 is SGHAT and CDR2 is FQDESV (reference sequence). This CDR3 comprises 16 residues. The CDR3 is CASSENAAGGWETQYF. The CDR3 region has the DNA TGTGCCAGCAGCGAGAACGCGGCAGGGGGATGGGAGACCCAGTACTTC.

The chain links TRBV27 to TRBJ1-5, with D possibly matching TRBD1 (5 bases). There are 14 residues in the CDR3. CDR1 MNHEY and CDR2 SMNVEV come from the germline V gene (reference sequence). V lost 2 bases and J 6 bases, leaving 11 bases between the germline ends. The chain's CDR3 is CASSLGADAQPQHF. The CDR3 DNA reads TGTGCCAGCAGTTTAGGGGCAGATGCTCAGCCCCAGCATTTT.